This T cell receptor beta chain was sequenced during a study of identical twins. Study conclusions and caveats: Zero-insertion results could be subject to partial confounding by invariant MAIT and iNKT cells. For monozygotic twins, models underestimated out-of-frame TCR alpha sharing.

In TCRdb, the 5' RACE reads were re-called with MiXCR into one record per CDR3 protein. The data contain some 690,000 distinct CDR3 sequences, around 21% of them singletons. The CDR3 totals 16 residues. Per the germline V gene, CDR1 is SGHNT and CDR2 is YENEEA. After removal of 2 bases from V and 5 bases from J, the junction contained 6 bases not matched to a gene. As regards this clonotype: Its antigen is as yet unknown.

This same sample was also part of a study on T cells expressing NK-cell markers.

This chain uses TRBV11-3 with TRBJ2-2; 9 bases are a match to TRBD2. The sequence was collected from a woman between 18 and 29 years old in good health. The specimen was PBMCs. The CDR3 DNA reads TGTGCCAGCAGCTTATCGAGCGGGGGGACGACCGGGGAGCTGTTTTTT. Translated, it gives CASSLSSGGTTGELFF.